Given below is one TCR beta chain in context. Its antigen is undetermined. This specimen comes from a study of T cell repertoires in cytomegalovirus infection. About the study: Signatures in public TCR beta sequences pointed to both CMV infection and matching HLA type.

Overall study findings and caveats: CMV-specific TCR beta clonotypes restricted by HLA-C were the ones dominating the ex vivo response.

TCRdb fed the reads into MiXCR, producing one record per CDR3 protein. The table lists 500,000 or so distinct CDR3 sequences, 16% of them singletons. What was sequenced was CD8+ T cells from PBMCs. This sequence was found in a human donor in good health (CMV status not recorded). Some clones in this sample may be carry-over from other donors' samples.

CDR3 residues: CASSSRGFNQPQHF. CDR3 bases: TGTGCCAGCAGTTCGCGGGGCTTCAATCAGCCCCAGCATTTT. The rearrangement uses TRBV2 and TRBJ1-5; possibly TRBD1 for D (5 bases). Trimming shortened V by 5 bases and J by 3 bases, and 11 bases separated the two germline ends. Per the germline V gene, CDR1 is SNHLY and CDR2 is FYNNEI. This CDR3 has 14 amino acids.